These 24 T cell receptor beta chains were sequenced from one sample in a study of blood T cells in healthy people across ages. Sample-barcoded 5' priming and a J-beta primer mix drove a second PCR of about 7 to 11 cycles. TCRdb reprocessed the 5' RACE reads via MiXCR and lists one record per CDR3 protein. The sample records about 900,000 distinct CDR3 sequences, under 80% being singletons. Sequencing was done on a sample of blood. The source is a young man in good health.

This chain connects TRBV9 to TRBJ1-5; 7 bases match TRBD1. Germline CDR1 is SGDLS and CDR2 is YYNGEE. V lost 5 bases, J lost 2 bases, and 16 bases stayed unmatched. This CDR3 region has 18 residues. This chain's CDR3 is CASREMGTGDDCNQPQHF. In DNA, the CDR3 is TGTGCCAGCAGAGAGATGGGAACAGGGGATGATTGCAATCAGCCCCAGCATTTT.

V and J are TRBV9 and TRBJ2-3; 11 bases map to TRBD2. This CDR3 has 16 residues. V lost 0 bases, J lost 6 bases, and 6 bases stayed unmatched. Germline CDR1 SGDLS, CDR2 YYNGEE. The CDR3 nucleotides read TGTGCCAGCAGCGTAGATCTAGCGGGGGGCCGGGATACGCAGTATTTT. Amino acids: CASSVDLAGGRDTQYF.

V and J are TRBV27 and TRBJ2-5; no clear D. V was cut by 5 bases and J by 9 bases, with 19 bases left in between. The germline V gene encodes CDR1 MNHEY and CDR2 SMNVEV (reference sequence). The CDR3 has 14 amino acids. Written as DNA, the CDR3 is TGTGCCAGCAGTGTCGGACCGTACGTGGGCGCCCAGTACTTC. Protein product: CASSVGPYVGAQYF.

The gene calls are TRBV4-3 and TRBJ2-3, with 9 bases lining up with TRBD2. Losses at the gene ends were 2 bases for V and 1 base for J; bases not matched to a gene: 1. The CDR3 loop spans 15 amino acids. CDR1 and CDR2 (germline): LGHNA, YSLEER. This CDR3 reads CASSQQRGGTDTQYF. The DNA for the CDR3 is TGCGCCAGCAGCCAACAGCGGGGGGGCACAGATACGCAGTATTTT.

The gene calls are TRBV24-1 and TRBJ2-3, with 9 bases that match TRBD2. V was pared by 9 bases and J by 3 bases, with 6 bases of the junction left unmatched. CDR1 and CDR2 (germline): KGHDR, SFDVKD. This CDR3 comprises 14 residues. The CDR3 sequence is CATEGSGSTDTQYF. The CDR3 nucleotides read TGTGCCACCGAGGGTAGCGGGAGTACAGATACGCAGTATTTT.

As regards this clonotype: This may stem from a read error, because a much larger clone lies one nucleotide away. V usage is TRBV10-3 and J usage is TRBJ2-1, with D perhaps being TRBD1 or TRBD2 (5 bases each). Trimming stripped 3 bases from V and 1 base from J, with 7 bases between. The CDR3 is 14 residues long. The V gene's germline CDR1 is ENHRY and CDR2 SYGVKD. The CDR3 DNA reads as TGTGCCATCAGTGATGGGGGATCCTACAATGAGCAGTTCTTC. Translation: CAISDGGSYNEQFF.

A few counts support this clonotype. The CDR3 nucleotides read TGCGCCAGCAGCTTGGGTCCAGGGAACTATGGCTACACCTTC. Translation: CASSLGPGNYGYTF. The chain has TRBV5-1 and TRBJ1-2; tentative D call: TRBD1 (5 bases). The CDR3 consists of 14 residues. Deletions cut 0 bases from V and 2 bases from J, with 8 bases between. Germline CDR1 SGHRS, CDR2 YFSETQ.

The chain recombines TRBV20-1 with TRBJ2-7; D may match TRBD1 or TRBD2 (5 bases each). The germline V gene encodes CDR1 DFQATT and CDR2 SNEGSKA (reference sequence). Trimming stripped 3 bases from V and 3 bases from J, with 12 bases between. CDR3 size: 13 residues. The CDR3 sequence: CSASWGPVYEQYF. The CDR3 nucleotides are TGCAGTGCTAGCTGGGGACCCGTCTACGAGCAGTACTTC.

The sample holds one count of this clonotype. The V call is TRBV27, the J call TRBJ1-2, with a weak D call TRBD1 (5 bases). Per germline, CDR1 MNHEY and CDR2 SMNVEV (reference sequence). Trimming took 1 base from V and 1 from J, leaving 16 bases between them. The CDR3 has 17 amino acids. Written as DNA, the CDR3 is TGTGCCAGCAGTTTATGGAGGCAGGGTCTGGGTAACTATGGCTACACCTTC. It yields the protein CASSLWRQGLGNYGYTF.

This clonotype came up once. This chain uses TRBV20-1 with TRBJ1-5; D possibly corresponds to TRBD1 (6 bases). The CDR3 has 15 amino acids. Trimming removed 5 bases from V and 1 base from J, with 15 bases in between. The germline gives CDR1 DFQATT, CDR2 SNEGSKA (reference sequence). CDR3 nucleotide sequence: TGCAGTGCTCGAAACAGGGACGGGAGCAATCAGCCCCAGCATTTT. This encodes CSARNRDGSNQPQHF.

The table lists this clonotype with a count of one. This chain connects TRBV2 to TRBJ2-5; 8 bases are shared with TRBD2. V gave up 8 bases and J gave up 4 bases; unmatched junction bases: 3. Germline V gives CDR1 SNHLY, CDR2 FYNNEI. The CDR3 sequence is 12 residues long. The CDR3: CASVGGAETQYF. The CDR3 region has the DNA TGTGCCAGCGTCGGGGGGGCAGAGACCCAGTACTTC. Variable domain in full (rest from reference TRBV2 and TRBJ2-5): EPEVTQTPSHQVTQMGQEVILRCVPISNHLYFYWYRQILGQKVEFLVSFYNNEISEKSEIFDDQFSVERPDGSNFTLKIRSTKLEDSAMYFCASVGGAETQYFGPGTRLLVL.

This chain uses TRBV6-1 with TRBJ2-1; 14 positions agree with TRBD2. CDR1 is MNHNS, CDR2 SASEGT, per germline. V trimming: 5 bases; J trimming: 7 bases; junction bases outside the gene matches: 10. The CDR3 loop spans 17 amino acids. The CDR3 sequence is CASSPFSGTSGGNEQFF. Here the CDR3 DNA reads TGTGCCAGCAGTCCTTTCTCCGGGACTAGCGGGGGAAATGAGCAGTTCTTC.

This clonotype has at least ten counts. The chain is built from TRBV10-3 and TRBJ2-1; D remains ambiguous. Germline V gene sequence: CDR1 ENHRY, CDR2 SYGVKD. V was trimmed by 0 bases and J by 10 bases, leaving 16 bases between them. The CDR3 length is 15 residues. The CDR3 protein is CAISESNGFGSEQFF. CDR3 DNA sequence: TGTGCCATCAGTGAGTCGAACGGGTTCGGCAGCGAGCAGTTCTTC.

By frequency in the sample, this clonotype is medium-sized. The CDR3 nucleotides are TGCAGTGCTGGGCCCCGGGAATTCAATGAGCAGTTCTTC. Translated, it gives CSAGPREFNEQFF. The chain links TRBV20-1 to TRBJ2-1, with D tentatively TRBD2 (5 bases). Trimming took 5 bases from V and 6 from J, leaving 14 bases between them. The CDR3 is 13 residues long. The germline V gene encodes CDR1 DFQATT and CDR2 SNEGSKA (reference sequence).

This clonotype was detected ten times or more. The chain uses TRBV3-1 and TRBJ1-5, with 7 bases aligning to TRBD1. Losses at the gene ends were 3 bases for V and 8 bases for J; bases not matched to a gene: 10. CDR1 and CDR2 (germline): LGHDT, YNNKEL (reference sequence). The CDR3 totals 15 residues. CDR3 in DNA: TGTGCCAGCAGCCATTCGGGGGAGACAGGGAAGCCCCAGCATTTT. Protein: CASSHSGETGKPQHF.

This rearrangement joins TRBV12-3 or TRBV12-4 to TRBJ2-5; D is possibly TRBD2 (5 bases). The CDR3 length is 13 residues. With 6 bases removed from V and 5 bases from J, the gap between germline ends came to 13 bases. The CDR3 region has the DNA TGTGCCAGCAGATCCGGGGTCGGGGAGACCCAGTACTTC. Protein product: CASRSGVGETQYF.

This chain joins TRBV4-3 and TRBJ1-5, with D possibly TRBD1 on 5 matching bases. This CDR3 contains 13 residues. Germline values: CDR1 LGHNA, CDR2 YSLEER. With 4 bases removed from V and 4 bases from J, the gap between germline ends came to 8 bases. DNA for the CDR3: TGCGCCAGCAGCCCGACAGAAAATCAGCCCCAGCATTTT. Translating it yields CASSPTENQPQHF.

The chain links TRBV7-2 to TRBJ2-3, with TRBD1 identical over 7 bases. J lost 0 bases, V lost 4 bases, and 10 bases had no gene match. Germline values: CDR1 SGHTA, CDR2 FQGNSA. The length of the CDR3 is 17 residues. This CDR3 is CASSSLPRQGSTDTQYF. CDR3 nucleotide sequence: TGTGCCAGCAGCTCTCTACCCCGACAGGGAAGCACAGATACGCAGTATTTT. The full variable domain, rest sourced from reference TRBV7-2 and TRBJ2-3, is GAGVSQSPSNKVTEKGKDVELRCDPISGHTALYWYRQSLGQGLEFLIYFQGNSAPDKSGLPSDRFSAERTGGSVSTLTIQRTQQEDSAVYLCASSSLPRQGSTDTQYFGPGTRLTVL.

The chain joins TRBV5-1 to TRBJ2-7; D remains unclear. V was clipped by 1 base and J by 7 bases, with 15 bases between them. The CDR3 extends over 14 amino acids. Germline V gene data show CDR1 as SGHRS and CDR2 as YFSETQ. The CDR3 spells CASSLWRTHSEQYF. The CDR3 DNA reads TGCGCCAGCAGCTTGTGGCGGACCCACAGTGAGCAGTACTTC.

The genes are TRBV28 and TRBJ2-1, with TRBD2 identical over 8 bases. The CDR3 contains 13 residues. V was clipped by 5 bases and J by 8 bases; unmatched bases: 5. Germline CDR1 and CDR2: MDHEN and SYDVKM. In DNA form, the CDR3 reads TGTGCCAGCAGTCCCGGACTAGCCGATGAGCAGTTCTTC. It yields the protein CASSPGLADEQFF.

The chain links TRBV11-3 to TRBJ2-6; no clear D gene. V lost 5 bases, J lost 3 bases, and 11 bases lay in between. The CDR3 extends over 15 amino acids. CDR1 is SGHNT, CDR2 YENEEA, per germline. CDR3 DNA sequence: TGTGCCAGCAGCCCTGGGGTTCTTGGGGCCAACGTCCTGACTTTC. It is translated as CASSPGVLGANVLTF.

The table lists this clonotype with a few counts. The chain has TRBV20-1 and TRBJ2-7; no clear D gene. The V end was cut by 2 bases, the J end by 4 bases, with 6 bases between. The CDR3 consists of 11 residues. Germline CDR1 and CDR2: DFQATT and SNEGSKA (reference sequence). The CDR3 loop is CSARNGYEQYF. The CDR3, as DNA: TGCAGTGCTAGAAATGGGTACGAGCAGTACTTC.

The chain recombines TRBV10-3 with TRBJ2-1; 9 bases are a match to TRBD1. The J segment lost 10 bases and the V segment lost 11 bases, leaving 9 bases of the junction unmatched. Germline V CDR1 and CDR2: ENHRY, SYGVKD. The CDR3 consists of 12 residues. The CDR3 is CAVTGTGREQFF. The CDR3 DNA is TGTGCCGTCACCGGGACAGGGCGCGAGCAGTTCTTC.

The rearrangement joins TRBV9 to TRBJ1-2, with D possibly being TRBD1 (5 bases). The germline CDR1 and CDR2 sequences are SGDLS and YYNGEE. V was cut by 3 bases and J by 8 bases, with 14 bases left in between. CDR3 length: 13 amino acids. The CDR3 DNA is TGTGCCAGCAGCGCGGGACCCCTCAAGGGCTACACCTTC. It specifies CASSAGPLKGYTF.